Each of the 23 T cell receptor beta chains below was sequenced from the same sample in a study of blood T cell repertoires in COVID-19. Some clones are missing from TCRdb's copy, which holds only in-frame ones; the method was immunoSEQ multiplex PCR. There are 300,000 to 400,000 clones in the sample; about nine tenths occur only once, and under 2% lies in the top ten. The sequenced sample was peripheral blood. These receptors came from a woman in her thirties with COVID-19, enrolled during active disease.

This clone has a single count. The junction departs from germline at one end; a sequencing error may be responsible. The V call is TRBV28, the J call TRBJ1-1, with 7 bases that match TRBD1. This CDR3 comprises 12 residues. Germline V gives CDR1 MDHEN, CDR2 SYDVKM. In DNA, the CDR3 is TGTGCCTGCAGGGGGGGAGACACTGAAGCTTTCTTT. This encodes CACRGGDTEAFF.

This clone was found once. This chain links TRBV7-2 with TRBJ1-2, with D tentatively TRBD1 (6 bases). V was clipped by 5 bases and J by 4 bases, with 11 bases between them. CDR3 size: 13 residues. Per germline, CDR1 SGHTA and CDR2 FQGNSA. The chain's CDR3 is CASSMGHRYGYTF. In DNA form, the CDR3 reads TGTGCCAGCAGCATGGGACACCGCTATGGCTACACCTTC.

The chain links TRBV7-2 to TRBJ2-5; 12 nucleotides agree with TRBD2. The CDR3 is 14 amino acids. Looked up from germline, CDR1 is SGHTA and CDR2 is FQGNSA. After removal of 6 bases from V and 5 bases from J, the junction contained 4 bases not matched to a gene. In nucleotides, the CDR3 is TGTGCCAGCAGGAGGACTAGCGGGGTGGAGACCCAGTACTTC. Translated: CASRRTSGVETQYF.

Concerning this clone itself: An end of the junction differs from the germline gene, which may be a read error. The rearrangement uses TRBV7-9 and TRBJ2-6; D call uncertain. The germline V gene encodes CDR1 SEHNR and CDR2 FQNEAQ (reference sequence). This CDR3 spans 18 amino acids. CDR3 nucleotide sequence: TGTGCCAGCGGCTTAAAATACGGTTTATACTCTGGGGCCAACGTCCTGACTTTC. Protein product: CASGLKYGLYSGANVLTF.

V usage is TRBV28 and J usage is TRBJ1-2; possibly TRBD1 for D (6 bases). The CDR3 covers 15 residues. Trimming pared 2 bases from V and 7 bases from J, leaving 17 bases between. Germline V CDR1 and CDR2: MDHEN, SYDVKM. This chain's CDR3 is CASSLSLPGAPGYTF. Here the CDR3 DNA reads TGTGCCAGCAGTTTAAGTTTACCAGGGGCACCTGGCTACACCTTC.

The chain carries TRBV7-6 and TRBJ2-2; TRBD1 agrees at 12 bases. Germline CDR1 and CDR2: SGHVS and FNYEAQ. This CDR3 is built from 15 residues. Germline trimming cut 5 bases from V and 8 bases from J; bases unmatched to any gene: 6. Written as DNA, the CDR3 is TGTGCCAGCAGCACGGGGACAGGGGGCGTTGGGGAGCTGTTTTTT. Amino acids: CASSTGTGGVGELFF.

This clone has a single count. This chain links TRBV6-5 with TRBJ1-1, with 7 bases lining up with TRBD1. Germline V gene lookup returns CDR1 MNHEY and CDR2 SVGAGI. The CDR3 has 14 amino acids. J lost 1 base, V lost 5 bases, and 4 bases had no gene match. The CDR3 bases are TGTGCCAGCAGTCCACAGGGGTCGAACACTGAAGCTTTCTTT. It specifies CASSPQGSNTEAFF.

The V call is TRBV19, the J call TRBJ2-2; possibly TRBD2 for D (6 bases). V shed 7 bases and J shed 4 bases, with 16 bases lying between them. The CDR3 spans 15 residues. Germline CDR1 reads LNHDA; CDR2 reads SQIVND (reference sequence). The CDR3 DNA reads TGTGCCAGTACCCGCGGAGGGATCGGCACCGGGGAGCTGTTTTTT. This translates into CASTRGGIGTGELFF.

This chain links TRBV5-1 with TRBJ1-4; D gene ambiguous. The germline V and J ends were trimmed by 5 bases and 0 bases, with 8 bases remaining between them. Germline loops: CDR1 SGHRS, CDR2 YFSETQ. This CDR3 has 14 residues. The CDR3, as DNA: TGCGCCAGCAGGGGGAGTCCAACTAATGAAAAACTGTTTTTT. Residues: CASRGSPTNEKLFF. Using reference TRBV5-1 and TRBJ1-4 for the parts outside the CDR3, the full variable domain is KAGVTQTPRYLIKTRGQQVTLSCSPISGHRSVSWYQQTPGQGLQFLFEYFSETQRNKGNFPGRFSGRQFSNSRSEMNVSTLELGDSALYLCASRGSPTNEKLFFGSGTQLSVL.

This clone was counted only a few times. The V gene is TRBV19, the J gene TRBJ2-7; D may be TRBD1 (5 bases). Germline CDR1 LNHDA, CDR2 SQIVND (reference sequence). V was clipped by 5 bases and J by 0 bases, with 14 bases between them. The CDR3 spans 15 residues. The CDR3 here is CASSQGHPSSYEQYF. CDR3 sequence (DNA): TGTGCCAGTAGTCAAGGACACCCGAGCTCCTACGAGCAGTACTTC.

The chain couples TRBV5-8 to TRBJ1-1; a weak D match, TRBD1 (6 bases). The CDR3 is 14 amino acids. Per the germline V gene, CDR1 is SGHTS and CDR2 is YDEGEE. Trimming stripped 2 bases from V and 1 base from J, with 9 bases between. CDR3 nucleotide sequence: TGTGCCAGCAGCTTAACAGGGCCGAACACTGAAGCTTTCTTT. Residues: CASSLTGPNTEAFF.

The J gene is TRBJ2-1, the V gene TRBV7-9; TRBD2 matches 10 bases. Germline CDR1 SEHNR, CDR2 FQNEAQ (reference sequence). V shed 1 base, J shed 7 bases, and the junction held 7 bases outside the gene matches. This CDR3 region has 16 residues. DNA of the CDR3: TGTGCCAGCAGCTTAGTATCGAGCGGGGGGGAAAATGAGCAGTTCTTC. This translates into CASSLVSSGGENEQFF.

The chain carries TRBV16 and TRBJ2-3; 8 bases line up with TRBD2. The CDR3 is 17 residues long. J lost 3 bases, V lost 4 bases, and 12 bases had no gene match. Germline V gene lookup returns CDR1 KGHSY and CDR2 FQNENV. CDR3 DNA sequence: TGTGCCAGCAGCCCGGGGACTCCCGGGGGGGGAACAGATACGCAGTATTTT. This gives the protein CASSPGTPGGGTDTQYF.

J is TRBJ1-2 and V is TRBV5-4; perhaps TRBD1 as D (5 bases). CDR1 is SGHNT, CDR2 YYREEE, per germline (reference sequence). This CDR3 region has 14 residues. Trimming took off 2 bases at V and 8 bases at J, with 16 bases between the two ends. CDR3: CASSFGHLTSGYTF. Here the CDR3 DNA reads TGTGCCAGCAGCTTCGGACACCTCACCTCGGGCTACACCTTC.

CDR3 sequence: CASSQLVGQGPTEAFF. CDR3 in DNA: TGCGCCAGCAGCCAGTTGGTGGGACAGGGACCCACTGAAGCTTTCTTT. The chain combines TRBV4-3 with TRBJ1-1, with 9 bases matching TRBD1. Unmatched junction bases numbered 9, after V lost 3 bases and J lost 4 bases. Germline CDR1 and CDR2: LGHNA and YSLEER. This CDR3 comprises 16 residues.

The chain is built from TRBV6-4 and TRBJ1-1, with TRBD1 as a possible D gene (6 bases). This CDR3 region has 14 residues. V dropped 6 bases and J dropped 4 bases, with 15 bases sitting between them. Germline CDR1 reads MRHNA; CDR2 reads SNTAGT. The CDR3 spells CASSQSQGSTEAFF. CDR3 DNA: TGTGCCAGCAGCCAATCCCAGGGGAGCACTGAAGCTTTCTTT.

The CDR3 DNA follows: TGTGCCAGCAGTCAACCCGATGGAGGGAATACGCAGTATTTT. This codes for CASSQPDGGNTQYF. The chain recombines TRBV7-9 with TRBJ2-3; D might be TRBD2 (6 bases). CDR1 and CDR2 (germline): SEHNR, FQNEAQ (reference sequence). The CDR3 is 14 residues long. Trimming left V 6 bases short and J 7 bases short, with 17 bases between.

The chain recombines TRBV11-3 with TRBJ2-2; the D is unclear. Germline lookup yields CDR1 SGHNT and CDR2 YENEEA. Trimming cost V 1 base and J 6 bases, with 12 bases left between them. The CDR3 contains 15 residues. The CDR3: CASSLGLLGPGELFF. The CDR3 DNA reads TGTGCCAGCAGCTTAGGTCTCCTTGGGCCCGGGGAGCTGTTTTTT.

The CDR3 region has the DNA TGCGCCAGCAGCCCCCCAGGGACGAGGGGGGAAAAACTGTTTTTT. Protein: CASSPPGTRGEKLFF. This sequence joins TRBV4-1 and TRBJ1-4; TRBD1 is a possible D gene (6 bases). V lost 4 bases to trimming and J lost 8 bases, with 17 bases between them. Germline loops: CDR1 MGHRA, CDR2 YSYEKL. The CDR3 consists of 15 residues.

The V call is TRBV7-8, the J call TRBJ2-4; no reliable D call. The CDR3 extends over 15 amino acids. Trimming left V 5 bases short and J 9 bases short, with 20 bases between. The germline V gene has CDR1 SGHVS and CDR2 FQNEAQ. CDR3 region: CASSHFRGVAAIQYF. The CDR3 coding sequence is TGTGCCAGCAGCCACTTTAGAGGCGTGGCAGCCATTCAGTACTTC.

The rearrangement links TRBV11-2 to TRBJ1-6, with D perhaps matching TRBD1 (5 bases). From germline, CDR1 is SGHAT and CDR2 FQNNGV. The CDR3 has 15 residues. V lost 5 bases and J 7 bases, leaving 15 bases between the germline ends. The CDR3 here is CASSVIGAKNSPLHF. CDR3 in DNA: TGTGCCAGCAGCGTAATAGGGGCGAAAAATTCACCCCTCCACTTT.

This clone has a handful of counts. CDR3 residues: CASSQDTLRANQPQHF. DNA of the CDR3: TGCGCCAGCAGCCAAGATACTCTCAGGGCCAATCAGCCCCAGCATTTT. The chain carries TRBV4-3 and TRBJ1-5, with a tentative D call TRBD1 (5 bases). There are 16 residues in the CDR3. The V and J ends lost 0 bases and 3 bases respectively, with 12 bases between them. CDR1 and CDR2 from the germline V gene are LGHNA and YSLEER.

The rearrangement uses TRBV19 and TRBJ1-1; 7 nucleotides line up with TRBD1. There are 15 residues in the CDR3. In germline, CDR1 is LNHDA, CDR2 SQIVND (reference sequence). V gave up 8 bases and J gave up 1 base; unmatched junction bases: 10. The CDR3 protein is CASVQGQNSNTEAFF. The CDR3 coding sequence is TGTGCCAGTGTACAGGGACAGAACTCGAACACTGAAGCTTTCTTT.